This T cell receptor beta chain appears in the sequencing data of a study of T-cell reconstitution after alpha-beta-depleted transplantation in children. This CDR3 is 17 amino acids long. The V gene's germline CDR1 is LGHNA and CDR2 YNFKEQ. Trimming at V came to 1 base and at J to 5 bases, leaving 7 bases not matched to a gene. The TCRbeta library incorporated unique molecular identifiers. One entry per CDR3 protein results from TCRdb running MiXCR on the PCR reads. The sample shows about 400,000 distinct CDR3 sequences, approximately 12% of them seen only once. The specimen comprised PBMCs, sampled from the stem cell graft. The genes are TRBV4-2 and TRBJ2-1; 11 bases map to TRBD2. This receptor was identified in a human donor who donated a stem cell graft to a child with Fanconi anemia. This chain's CDR3 is CASSQVSGTSGNNEQFF. CDR3 DNA: TGTGCCAGCAGCCAAGTGTCCGGGACTAGCGGAAACAATGAGCAGTTCTTC.